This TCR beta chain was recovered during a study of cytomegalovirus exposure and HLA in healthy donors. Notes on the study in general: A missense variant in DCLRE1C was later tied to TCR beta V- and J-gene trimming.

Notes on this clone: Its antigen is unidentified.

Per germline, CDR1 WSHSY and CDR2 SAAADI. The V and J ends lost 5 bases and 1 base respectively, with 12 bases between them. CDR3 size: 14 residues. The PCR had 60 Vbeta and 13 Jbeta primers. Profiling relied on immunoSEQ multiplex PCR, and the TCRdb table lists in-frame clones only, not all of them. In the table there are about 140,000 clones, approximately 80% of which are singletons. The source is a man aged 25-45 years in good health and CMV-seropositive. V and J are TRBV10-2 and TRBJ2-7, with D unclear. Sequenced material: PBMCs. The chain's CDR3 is CASSQRPSSYEQYF. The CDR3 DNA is TGCGCCAGCAGTCAGCGTCCTTCTTCCTACGAGCAGTACTTC.